This T cell receptor (beta chain) is drawn from a study of TIL therapy for anti-PD-1-resistant metastatic lung cancer. Sequencing used immunoSEQ v3. The protocol was immunoSEQ multiplex PCR, while the TCRdb copy is restricted to in-frame clones and leaves out a portion. The profile shows more than 5,000 clones, roughly 70% of them singletons. Trimming removed 4 bases from V and 5 bases from J, with 18 bases in between. Germline lookup yields CDR1 LGHDT and CDR2 YNNKEL (reference sequence). The CDR3 consists of 16 residues. The time point was: pre-treatment sample, taken before nivolumab and TIL therapy. Pleural nodules or supraclavicular lymph nodes made up most of the excised metastases sampled.

The specimen was tumor tissue, collected at baseline. The sequence came from a person aged 25-79 years with non-small cell lung cancer. The chain employs TRBV3-1 (or the pseudogene TRBV3-2) and TRBJ2-1; D perhaps matches TRBD2 (6 bases). CDR3 sequence (DNA): TGTGCCAGCAGCCCCCTCGAGGGGACTGGGAACAATGAGCAGTTCTTC. Translated: CASSPLEGTGNNEQFF.